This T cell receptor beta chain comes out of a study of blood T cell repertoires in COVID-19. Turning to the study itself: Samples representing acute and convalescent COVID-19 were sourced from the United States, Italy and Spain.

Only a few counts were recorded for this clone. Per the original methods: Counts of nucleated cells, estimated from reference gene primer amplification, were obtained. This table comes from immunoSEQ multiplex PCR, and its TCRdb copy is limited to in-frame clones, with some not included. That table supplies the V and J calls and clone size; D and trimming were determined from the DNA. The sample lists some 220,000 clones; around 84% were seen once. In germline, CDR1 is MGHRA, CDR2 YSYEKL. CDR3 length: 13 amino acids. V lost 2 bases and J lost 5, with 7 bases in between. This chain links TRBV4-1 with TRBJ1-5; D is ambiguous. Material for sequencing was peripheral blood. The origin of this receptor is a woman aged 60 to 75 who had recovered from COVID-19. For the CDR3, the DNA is TGCGCCAGCAGCCAATTGCGGGATCAGCCCCAGCATTTT. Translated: CASSQLRDQPQHF.